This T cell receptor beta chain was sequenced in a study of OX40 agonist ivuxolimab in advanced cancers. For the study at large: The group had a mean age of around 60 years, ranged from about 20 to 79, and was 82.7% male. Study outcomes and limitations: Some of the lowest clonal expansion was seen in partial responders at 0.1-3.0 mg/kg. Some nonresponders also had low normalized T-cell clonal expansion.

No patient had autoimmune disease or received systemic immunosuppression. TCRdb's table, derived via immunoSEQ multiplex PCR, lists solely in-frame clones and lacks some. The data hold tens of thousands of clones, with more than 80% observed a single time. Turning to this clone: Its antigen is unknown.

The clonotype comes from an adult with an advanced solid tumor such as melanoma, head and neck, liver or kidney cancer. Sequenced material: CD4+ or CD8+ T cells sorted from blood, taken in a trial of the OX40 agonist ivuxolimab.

The CDR3 DNA reads TGCGCCAGCAGGGCAGGGGACACCGGGGAGCTGTTTTTT. Amino acids: CASRAGDTGELFF. The V gene is TRBV10-1, the J gene TRBJ2-2; D is perhaps TRBD1 (6 bases). V was clipped by 6 bases and J by 3 bases, with 8 bases between them. This CDR3 contains 13 residues. Looked up from germline, CDR1 is WNHNN and CDR2 is SYGVQD (reference sequence).